The present T cell receptor (beta chain) was sequenced within a study of cytomegalovirus exposure and HLA in healthy donors. The repertoire was sequenced with immunoSEQ multiplex PCR; TCRdb's copy has only in-frame clones and lacks some. The data show 300,000 to 400,000 clones, 80% to 90% seen once. Concerning this clone: Its target is not known.

Deletions cut 0 bases from V and 4 bases from J, with 10 bases between. Germline CDR1 reads SGDLS; CDR2 reads YYNGEE. The CDR3 is made up of 14 amino acids. Separate from the 666-subject first cohort was the 120-subject validation cohort, to which the donors belonged. Study results and limitations: A few CMV-associated chains proved CMV antigen-specific in vitro. Subsequent analysis found a tendency for first-cohort TCR clusters to co-occur within the 95 to 150 validation repertoires. There were some public TCRs occurring in many donors, but most TCR sequences were rare.

The TCR sequence derives from a woman between 18 and 29 years old in good health and CMV-seronegative. V usage is TRBV9 and J usage is TRBJ2-5, with D possibly matching TRBD2 (7 bases). Sequenced: PBMCs. As DNA, the CDR3 is TGTGCCAGCAGCGTAGGGGGGGGCGCAGAGACCCAGTACTTC. Translating it yields CASSVGGGAETQYF.